What follows are 7 T cell receptor beta chains derived from one specimen sequenced in a study of cytomegalovirus exposure and HLA in healthy donors. Primers: 60 Vbeta forward and 13 Jbeta reverse. The protocol was immunoSEQ multiplex PCR, while the TCRdb copy is restricted to in-frame clones and leaves out a portion. The sample shows approximately 150,000 clones, just under 85% of them seen only once. Sequenced input: PBMCs. These receptors were collected from a woman aged 55-69 years in good health and CMV-seropositive.

J is TRBJ2-7 and V is TRBV4-1; 8 bases agree with TRBD2. Trimming removed 1 base from V and 4 bases from J; junction bases left unmatched: 6. The CDR3 has 15 residues. Germline V gene data show CDR1 as MGHRA and CDR2 as YSYEKL. CDR3 amino acids: CASSQGTSLDYEQYF. CDR3 bases: TGCGCCAGCAGCCAAGGGACTAGCCTAGATTACGAGCAGTACTTC.

This clone came up once. The chain joins TRBV6-5 to TRBJ2-7, with 9 positions matching TRBD2. Germline lookup yields CDR1 MNHEY and CDR2 SVGAGI. The CDR3 covers 16 residues. V was clipped by 2 bases and J by 2 bases; unmatched bases: 7. The CDR3 DNA is TGTGCCAGCAGTTACCGGCCGGTAGCGGGAGCCTACGAGCAGTACTTC. This gives the protein CASSYRPVAGAYEQYF.

The chain joins TRBV6-6 to TRBJ1-4; D uncertain. Germline lookup yields CDR1 MNHNY and CDR2 SVGAGI (reference sequence). The CDR3 runs 14 residues. Deletions cut 6 bases from V and 5 bases from J, with 13 bases between. The CDR3 coding sequence is TGTGCCAGCAGCAAACAGCTTCCCAATGAAAAACTGTTTTTT. It is translated as CASSKQLPNEKLFF.

V usage is TRBV2 and J usage is TRBJ1-2, with D tentatively TRBD1 (5 bases). The germline V and J ends were trimmed by 8 bases and 8 bases, with 21 bases remaining between them. Germline lookup yields CDR1 SNHLY and CDR2 FYNNEI. The CDR3 totals 14 residues. In DNA form, the CDR3 reads TGTGCCAGCGCGATGCAGGGTTCCCCTGGAGGCTACACCTTC. It encodes CASAMQGSPGGYTF.

The rearrangement joins TRBV5-1 to TRBJ2-5, with D possibly matching TRBD2 (6 bases). Germline values: CDR1 SGHRS, CDR2 YFSETQ. Trimming pared 0 bases from V and 5 bases from J, leaving 14 bases between. The CDR3 has 15 amino acids. In DNA, the CDR3 is TGCGCCAGCAGCTTGGGGTCCAAGGGACTTGAGACCCAGTACTTC. Its protein product is CASSLGSKGLETQYF.

A few counts support this clone. V usage is TRBV7-8 and J usage is TRBJ2-7; 13 positions agree with TRBD2. CDR3 length: 16 amino acids. Losses at the gene ends were 3 bases for V and 1 base for J; bases not matched to a gene: 3. CDR1 is SGHVS and CDR2 is FQNEAQ in the germline V gene. The CDR3 sequence is CASSFPTSGRSYEQYF. The CDR3 bases are TGTGCCAGCAGCTTCCCGACTAGCGGGAGGTCCTACGAGCAGTACTTC.

This chain joins TRBV30 and TRBJ2-5; D may be TRBD2 (5 bases). The germline V and J ends were trimmed by 2 bases and 3 bases, with 7 bases remaining between them. The CDR3 totals 12 residues. The germline V gene has CDR1 GTSNPN and CDR2 SVGIG (reference sequence). DNA of the CDR3: TGTGCCTGGAGTACCGGGAAAGAGACCCAGTACTTC. Amino acid sequence: CAWSTGKETQYF.